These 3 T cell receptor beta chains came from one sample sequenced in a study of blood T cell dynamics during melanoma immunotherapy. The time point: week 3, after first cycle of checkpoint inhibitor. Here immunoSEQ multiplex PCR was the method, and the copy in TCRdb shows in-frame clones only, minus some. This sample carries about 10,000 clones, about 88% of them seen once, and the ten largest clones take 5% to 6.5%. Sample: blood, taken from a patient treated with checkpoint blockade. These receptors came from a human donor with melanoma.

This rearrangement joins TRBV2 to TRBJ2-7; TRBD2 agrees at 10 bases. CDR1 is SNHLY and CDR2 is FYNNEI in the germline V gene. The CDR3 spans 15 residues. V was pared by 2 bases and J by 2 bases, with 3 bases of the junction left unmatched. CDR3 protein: CASSEWTSGPYEQYF. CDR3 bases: TGTGCCAGCAGTGAATGGACTAGCGGCCCCTACGAGCAGTACTTC.

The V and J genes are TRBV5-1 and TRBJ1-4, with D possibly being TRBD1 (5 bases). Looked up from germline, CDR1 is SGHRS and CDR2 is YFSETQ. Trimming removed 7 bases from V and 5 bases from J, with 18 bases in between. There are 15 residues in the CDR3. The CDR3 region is CASARREGRNEKLFF. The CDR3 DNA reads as TGCGCCAGCGCCCGTCGCGAGGGGAGGAATGAAAAACTGTTTTTT.

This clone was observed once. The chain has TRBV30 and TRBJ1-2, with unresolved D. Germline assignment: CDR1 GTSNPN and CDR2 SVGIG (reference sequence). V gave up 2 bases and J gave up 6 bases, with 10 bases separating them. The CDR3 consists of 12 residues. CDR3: CAWSRRRHGYTF. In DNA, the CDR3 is TGTGCCTGGAGTCGCCGACGCCATGGCTACACCTTC.